The entry below gives a single T cell receptor beta chain sequence along with its context. These data originate in a study of T-cell memory formation after mild COVID-19. Between the trimmed V and J ends, which lost 4 bases and 3 bases, there was a span of 15 bases. The CDR3 sequence is 15 residues long. The V gene's germline CDR1 is SQVTM and CDR2 ANQGSEA. MiXCR, run by TCRdb on the 5' RACE reads, gives a single entry per CDR3 protein. The sample contains under 400,000 distinct CDR3 sequences, over 20% of which appear only once. The sequence came from an adult woman who had mild COVID-19 (a few samples of this study predate the infection). Cell type and time point are not known. V gene TRBV29-1 combines with J gene TRBJ2-2, with D perhaps TRBD2 (6 bases). Sequences were obtained from PBMCs or a T cell subset sorted from them (not recorded which). CDR3 DNA: TGCAGCGTTGTGGAGGGCGGACTCCACACCGGGGAGCTGTTTTTT. Protein: CSVVEGGLHTGELFF.